One T cell receptor beta chain is described in this entry. TCRdb keeps only in-frame clones here, not all; method: immunoSEQ multiplex PCR. The sample has about 120,000 clones, 75% to 90% seen once; the top ten hold around a quarter. Germline V gives CDR1 MDHEN, CDR2 SYDVKM. This CDR3 is 19 amino acids long. V dropped 2 bases and J dropped 3; count of bases not matched to a gene: 12. The record originates from a study of blood T cell repertoires in COVID-19. Study overall: Nucleic acid was either cDNA or gDNA, and it came from T cells, B-cell-depleted T cells, or PBMCs.

The sequenced material came from peripheral blood. The sequence was collected from a man between 65 and 85 years old with active or convalescent COVID-19. The chain combines TRBV28 with TRBJ2-2, with 10 bases identical to TRBD2. CDR3 DNA sequence: TGTGCCAGCAGTTTACCCAGCGGGAGGGCCAAGGGGGACACCGGGGAGCTGTTTTTT. Translating gives CASSLPSGRAKGDTGELFF. Looking up the rest from reference TRBV28 and TRBJ2-2 gives the full variable domain: DVKVTQSSRYLVKRTGEKVFLECVQDMDHENMFWYRQDPGLGLRLIYFSYDVKMKEKGDIPEGYSVSREKKERFSLILESASTNQTSMYLCASSLPSGRAKGDTGELFFGEGSRLTVL.